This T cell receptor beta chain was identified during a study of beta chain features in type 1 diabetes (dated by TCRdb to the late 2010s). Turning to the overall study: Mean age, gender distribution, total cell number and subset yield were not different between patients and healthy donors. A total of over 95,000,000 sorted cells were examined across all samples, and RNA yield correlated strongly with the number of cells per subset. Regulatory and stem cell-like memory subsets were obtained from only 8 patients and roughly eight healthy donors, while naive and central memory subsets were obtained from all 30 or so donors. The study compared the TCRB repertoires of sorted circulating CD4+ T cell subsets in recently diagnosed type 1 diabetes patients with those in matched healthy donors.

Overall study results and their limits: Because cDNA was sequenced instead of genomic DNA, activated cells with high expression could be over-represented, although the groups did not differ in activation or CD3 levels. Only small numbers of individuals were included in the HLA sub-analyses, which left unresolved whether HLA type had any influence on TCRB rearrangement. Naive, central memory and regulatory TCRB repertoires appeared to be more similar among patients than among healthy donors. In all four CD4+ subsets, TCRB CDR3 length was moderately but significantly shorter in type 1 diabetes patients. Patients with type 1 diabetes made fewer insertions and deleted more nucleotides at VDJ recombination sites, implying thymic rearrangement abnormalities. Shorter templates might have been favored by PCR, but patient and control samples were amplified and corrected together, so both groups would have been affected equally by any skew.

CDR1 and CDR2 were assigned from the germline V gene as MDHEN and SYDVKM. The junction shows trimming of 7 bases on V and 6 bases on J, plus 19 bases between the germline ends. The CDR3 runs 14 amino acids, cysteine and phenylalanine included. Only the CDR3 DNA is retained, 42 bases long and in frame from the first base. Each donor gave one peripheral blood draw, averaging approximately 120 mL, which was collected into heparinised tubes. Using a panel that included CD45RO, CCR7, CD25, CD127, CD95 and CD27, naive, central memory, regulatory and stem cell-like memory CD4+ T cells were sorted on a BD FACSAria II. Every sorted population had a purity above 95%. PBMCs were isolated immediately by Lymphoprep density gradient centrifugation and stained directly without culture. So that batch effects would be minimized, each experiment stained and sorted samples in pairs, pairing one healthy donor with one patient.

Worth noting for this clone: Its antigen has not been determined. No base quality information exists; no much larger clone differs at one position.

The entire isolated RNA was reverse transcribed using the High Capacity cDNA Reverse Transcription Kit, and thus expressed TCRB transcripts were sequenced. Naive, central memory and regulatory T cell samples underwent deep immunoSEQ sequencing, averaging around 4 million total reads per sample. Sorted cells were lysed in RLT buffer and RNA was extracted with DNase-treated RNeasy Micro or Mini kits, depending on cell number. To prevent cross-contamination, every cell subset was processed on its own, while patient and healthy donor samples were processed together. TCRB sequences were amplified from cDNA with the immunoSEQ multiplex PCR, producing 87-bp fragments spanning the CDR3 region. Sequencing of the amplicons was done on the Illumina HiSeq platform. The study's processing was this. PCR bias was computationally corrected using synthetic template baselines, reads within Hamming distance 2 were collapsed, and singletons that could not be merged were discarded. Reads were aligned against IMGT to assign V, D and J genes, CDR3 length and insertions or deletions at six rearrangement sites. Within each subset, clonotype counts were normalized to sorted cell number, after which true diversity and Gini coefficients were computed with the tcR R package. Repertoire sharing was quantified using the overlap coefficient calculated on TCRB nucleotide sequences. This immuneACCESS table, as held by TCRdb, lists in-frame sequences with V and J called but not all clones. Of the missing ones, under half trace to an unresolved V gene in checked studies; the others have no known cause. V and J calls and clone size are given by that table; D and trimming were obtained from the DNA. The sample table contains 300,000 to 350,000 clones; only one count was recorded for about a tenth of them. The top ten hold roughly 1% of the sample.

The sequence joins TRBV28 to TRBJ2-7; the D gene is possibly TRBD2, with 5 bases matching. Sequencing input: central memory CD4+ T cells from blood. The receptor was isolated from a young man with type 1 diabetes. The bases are TGTGCCAGCACCCCCCACGGGCGGGCTGGCGAGCAGTACTTC. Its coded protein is CASTPHGRAGEQYF.